This record looks at one TCR beta chain sequence and its context. Its target is unknown. The sample belongs to a study of cytomegalovirus exposure and HLA in healthy donors. PCR employed 60 Vbeta and 13 Jbeta primers. Data came from immunoSEQ multiplex PCR; TCRdb stores just in-frame clones and leaves some out. Of some 150,000 clones listed, 78% are singletons. Findings of the study overall: It was taken for granted in presence/absence analyses that sequencing depth across donors was roughly uniform. Later analysis demonstrated an association between a missense DCLRE1C variant and TCR beta V- and J-gene trimming.

Material: PBMCs. The TCR was taken from a male donor in good health and CMV-seronegative.

CDR3 in DNA: TGTGCCAGCAGTTACTTGGGGCTAGCGGGAGGGGAGACCCAGTACTTC. Residues: CASSYLGLAGGETQYF. This chain uses TRBV6-5 with TRBJ2-5; 12 nucleotides align to TRBD2. CDR1 and CDR2 (germline): MNHEY, SVGAGI. The CDR3 covers 16 residues. V shed 1 base, J shed 5 bases, and the junction held 5 bases outside the gene matches.